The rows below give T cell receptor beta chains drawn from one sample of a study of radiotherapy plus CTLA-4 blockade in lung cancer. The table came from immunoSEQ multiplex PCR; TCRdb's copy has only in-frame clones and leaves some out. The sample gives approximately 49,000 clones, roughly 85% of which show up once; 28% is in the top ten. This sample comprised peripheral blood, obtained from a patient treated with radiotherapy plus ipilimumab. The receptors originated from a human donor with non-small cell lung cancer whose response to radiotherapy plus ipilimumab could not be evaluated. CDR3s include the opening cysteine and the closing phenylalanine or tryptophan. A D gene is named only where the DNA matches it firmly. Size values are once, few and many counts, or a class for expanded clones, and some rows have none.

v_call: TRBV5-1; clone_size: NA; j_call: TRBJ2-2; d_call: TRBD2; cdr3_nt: TGCGCCAGCAACCGGGACTACAACACCGGGGAGCTGTTTTTT; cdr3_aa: CASNRDYNTGELFF
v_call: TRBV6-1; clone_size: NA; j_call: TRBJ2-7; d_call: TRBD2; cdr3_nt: TGTGCCAGCAGTGAGAGAGCGGGACTCGGAAAGTCGGGGGAGCAGTACTTC; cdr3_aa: CASSERAGLGKSGEQYF
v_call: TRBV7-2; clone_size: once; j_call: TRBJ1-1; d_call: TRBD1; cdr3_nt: TGTGCCAGCAGCTTAAGGACAGGGGGCGCAGTAAGCACTGAAGCTTTCTTT; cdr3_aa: CASSLRTGGAVSTEAFF
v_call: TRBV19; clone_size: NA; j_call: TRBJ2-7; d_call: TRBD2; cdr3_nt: TGTGCCAGTAGTATCCCCCTAGCGGGGACCAACGAGCAGTACTTC; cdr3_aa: CASSIPLAGTNEQYF
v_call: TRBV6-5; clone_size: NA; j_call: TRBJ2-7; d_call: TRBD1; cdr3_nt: TGTGCCAGCAGTCCGGACAGGGGGCGTTACGAGCAGTACTTC; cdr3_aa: CASSPDRGRYEQYF
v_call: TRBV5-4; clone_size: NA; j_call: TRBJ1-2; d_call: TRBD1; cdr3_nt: TGTGCCAGCAGCTTGGACAGGGGCTCGTATGGCTACACCTTC; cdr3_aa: CASSLDRGSYGYTF
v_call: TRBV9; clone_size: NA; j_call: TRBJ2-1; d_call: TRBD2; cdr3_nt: TGTGCCAGCAGCGGCGGACTAGCGGGAGGGCCAGGGGACAATGAGCAGTTCTTC; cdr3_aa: CASSGGLAGGPGDNEQFF
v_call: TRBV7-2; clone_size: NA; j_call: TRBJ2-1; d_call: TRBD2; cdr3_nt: TGTGCCAGCAGCTTAGCGCAGGGAGGGACTAGAGCCAGCAATGAGCAGTTCTTC; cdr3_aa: CASSLAQGGTRASNEQFF
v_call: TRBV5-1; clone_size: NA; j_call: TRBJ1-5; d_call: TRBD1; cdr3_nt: TGCGCCAGCAGCTTGACAGGGGATAGCAATCAGCCCCAGCATTTT; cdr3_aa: CASSLTGDSNQPQHF
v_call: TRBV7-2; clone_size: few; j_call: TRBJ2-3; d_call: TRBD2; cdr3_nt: TGTGCCAGCAGCCCTGGGACTAGCGGGGGCACAGATACGCAGTATTTT; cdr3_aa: CASSPGTSGGTDTQYF
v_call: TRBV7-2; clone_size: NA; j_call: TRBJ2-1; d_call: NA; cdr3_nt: TGTGCCAGCAGCTTACGAGCGAATGAGCAGTTCTTC; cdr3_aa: CASSLRANEQFF
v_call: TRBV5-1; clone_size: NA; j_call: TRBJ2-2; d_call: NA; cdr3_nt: TGCGCCAGCAGCTCAACAGGGACGGTCACCGGGGAGCTGTTTTTT; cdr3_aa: CASSSTGTVTGELFF
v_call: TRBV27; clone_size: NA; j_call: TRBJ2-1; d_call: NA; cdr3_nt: TGTGCCAGCAGTTTTAGTAGGCTAGCGATCAATGAGCAGTTCTTC; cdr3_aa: CASSFSRLAINEQFF
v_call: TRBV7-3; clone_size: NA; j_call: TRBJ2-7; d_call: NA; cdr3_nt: TGTGCCAGCAGCTTAATCAGGGGACCTACCTACGAGCAGTACTTC; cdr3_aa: CASSLIRGPTYEQYF